This T cell receptor beta chain was observed in a study of OX40 agonist ivuxolimab in advanced cancers. Turning to the study itself: The patients' treatment was ivuxolimab, an agonistic anti-OX40 (CD134) antibody. Partial responses were seen in three patients, one with hepatocellular carcinoma and two with cutaneous melanoma. Study-wide results and limits: Blood T cells, both CD4+ and CD8+, expanded clonally by week 6 at 0.1 to 3.0 mg/kg. The 0.1-3.0 mg/kg partial responders had among the lowest clonal expansion.

Germline V gene data show CDR1 as MGHRA and CDR2 as YSYEKL. The CDR3 covers 12 residues. The V end was cut by 3 bases, the J end by 3 bases, with 5 bases between. As for this clone: Its antigen is still unknown.

Assay: immunoSEQ multiplex PCR; the TCRdb copy retains only in-frame clones and omits some. The sample records some 86,000 clones, approximately 94% being singletons. Material: CD4+ or CD8+ T cells sorted from blood, obtained in a trial of the OX40 agonist ivuxolimab. The TCR comes from an adult with an advanced solid tumor such as melanoma, head and neck, liver or kidney cancer. This chain links TRBV4-1 with TRBJ1-1, with unresolved D. The CDR3 DNA reads as TGCGCCAGCAGCCAGGGGTACACTGAAGCTTTCTTT. This translates into CASSQGYTEAFF.